The T cell receptor (beta chain) under discussion was sequenced for a study of cytomegalovirus exposure and HLA in healthy donors. Study results and caveats: Later on, an analysis showed TCR association rates differing by HLA locus, with DRB1 the most and HLA-C the fewest. Among CMV-associated TCR beta chains, most appeared HLA-restricted in a later analysis. From TCR beta sequences, most subjects' HLA-A and HLA-B alleles were reportedly predicted accurately. TCR beta sequences numbering more than 15,000 were associated with HLA alleles at 0.05 false discovery rate in a later analysis.

This CDR3 contains 17 residues. V dropped 0 bases and J dropped 1 base, with 15 bases sitting between them. Per the germline V gene, CDR1 is SGHRS and CDR2 is YFSETQ. A note on this clone: Its antigen remains unknown.

The PCR was carried out with 60 Vbeta primers and 13 Jbeta primers. Sequencing was performed with immunoSEQ multiplex PCR; in TCRdb, only in-frame clones are kept and a portion is missing. The table has around 180,000 clones, roughly four fifths seen once; the top ten hold 4% to 6%. The genes are TRBV5-1 and TRBJ2-3; possible D gene TRBD1, 6 bases. The specimen was PBMCs. The receptor comes from a man younger than 35 in good health and CMV-seronegative. CDR3 amino acids: CASSLDPTGFRTDTQYF. In DNA, the CDR3 is TGCGCCAGCAGCTTGGACCCGACAGGTTTTCGCACAGATACGCAGTATTTT.